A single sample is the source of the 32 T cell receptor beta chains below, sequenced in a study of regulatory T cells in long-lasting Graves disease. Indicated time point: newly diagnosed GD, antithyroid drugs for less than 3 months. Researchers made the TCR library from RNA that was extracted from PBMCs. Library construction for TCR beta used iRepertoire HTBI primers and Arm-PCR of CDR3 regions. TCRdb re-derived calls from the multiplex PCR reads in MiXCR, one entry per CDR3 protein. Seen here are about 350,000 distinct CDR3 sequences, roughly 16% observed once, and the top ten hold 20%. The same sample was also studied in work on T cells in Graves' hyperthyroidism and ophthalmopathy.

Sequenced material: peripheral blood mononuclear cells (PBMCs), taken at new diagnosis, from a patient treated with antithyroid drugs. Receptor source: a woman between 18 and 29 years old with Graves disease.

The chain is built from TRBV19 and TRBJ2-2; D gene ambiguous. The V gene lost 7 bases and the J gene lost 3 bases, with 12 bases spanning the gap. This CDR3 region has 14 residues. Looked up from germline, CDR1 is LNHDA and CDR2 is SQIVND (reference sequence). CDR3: CASTKAIYTGELFF. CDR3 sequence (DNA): TGTGCCAGTACGAAGGCGATTTACACCGGGGAGCTGTTTTTT.

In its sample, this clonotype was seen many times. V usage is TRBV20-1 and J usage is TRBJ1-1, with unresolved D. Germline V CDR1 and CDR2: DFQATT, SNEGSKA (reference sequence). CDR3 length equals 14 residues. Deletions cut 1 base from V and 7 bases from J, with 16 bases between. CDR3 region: CSARVTGYSGEAFF. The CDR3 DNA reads TGCAGTGCTAGAGTGACGGGATACAGTGGTGAAGCTTTCTTT.

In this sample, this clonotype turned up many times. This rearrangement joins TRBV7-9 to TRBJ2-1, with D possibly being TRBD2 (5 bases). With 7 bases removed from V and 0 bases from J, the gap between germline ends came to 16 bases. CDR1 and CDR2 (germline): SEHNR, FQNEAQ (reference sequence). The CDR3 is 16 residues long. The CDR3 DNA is TGTGCCAGCAACCGAGGGCGTGGGAGCTCCTACAATGAGCAGTTCTTC. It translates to CASNRGRGSSYNEQFF.

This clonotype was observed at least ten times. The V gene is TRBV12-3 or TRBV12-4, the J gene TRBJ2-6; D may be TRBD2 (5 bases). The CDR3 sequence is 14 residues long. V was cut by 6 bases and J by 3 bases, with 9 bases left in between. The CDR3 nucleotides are TGTGCCAGCAGCATGAGGGATGGGGCCAACGTCCTGACTTTC. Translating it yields CASSMRDGANVLTF.

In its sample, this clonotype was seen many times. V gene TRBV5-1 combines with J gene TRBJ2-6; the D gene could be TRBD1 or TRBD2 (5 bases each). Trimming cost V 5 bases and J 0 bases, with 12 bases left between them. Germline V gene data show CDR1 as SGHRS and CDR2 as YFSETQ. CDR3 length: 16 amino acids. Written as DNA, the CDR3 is TGCGCCAGCAGTCGGGACGGCAACTCTGGGGCCAACGTCCTGACTTTC. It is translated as CASSRDGNSGANVLTF.

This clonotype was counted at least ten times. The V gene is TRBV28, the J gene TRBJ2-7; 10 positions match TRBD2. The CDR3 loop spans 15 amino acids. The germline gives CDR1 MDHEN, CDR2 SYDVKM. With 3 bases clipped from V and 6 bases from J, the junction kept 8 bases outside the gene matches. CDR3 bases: TGTGCCAGCAGTTTCCCCGGGATAGCGGGAGGCGAGCAGTACTTC. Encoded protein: CASSFPGIAGGEQYF.

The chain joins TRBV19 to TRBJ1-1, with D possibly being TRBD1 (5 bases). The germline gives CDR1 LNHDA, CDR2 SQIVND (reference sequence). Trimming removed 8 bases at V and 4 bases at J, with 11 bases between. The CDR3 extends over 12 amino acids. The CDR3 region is CASGAQGTEAFF. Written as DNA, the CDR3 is TGTGCCAGTGGGGCACAAGGCACTGAAGCTTTCTTT.

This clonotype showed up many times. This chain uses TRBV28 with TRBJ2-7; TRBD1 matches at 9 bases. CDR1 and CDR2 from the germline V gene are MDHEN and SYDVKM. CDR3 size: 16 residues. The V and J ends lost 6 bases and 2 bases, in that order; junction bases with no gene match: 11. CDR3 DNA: TGTGCCAGCAGGATACCCCCGGGACAGGGACCCTACGAGCAGTACTTC. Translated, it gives CASRIPPGQGPYEQYF.

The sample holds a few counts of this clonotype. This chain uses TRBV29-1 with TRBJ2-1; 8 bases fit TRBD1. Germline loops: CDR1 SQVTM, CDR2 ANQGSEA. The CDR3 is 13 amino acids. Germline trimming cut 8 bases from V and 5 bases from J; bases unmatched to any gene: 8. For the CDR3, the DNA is TGCAGCTTGTGGGACAGGAAGGACAATGAGCAGTTCTTC. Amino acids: CSLWDRKDNEQFF.

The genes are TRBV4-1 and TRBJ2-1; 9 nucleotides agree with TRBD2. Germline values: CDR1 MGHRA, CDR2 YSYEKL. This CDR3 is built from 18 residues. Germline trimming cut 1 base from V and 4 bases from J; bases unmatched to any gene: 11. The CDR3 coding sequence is TGCGCCAGCAGCCAAGGGTGGGGCGCGGGAGGGTTGTACAATGAGCAGTTCTTC. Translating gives CASSQGWGAGGLYNEQFF.

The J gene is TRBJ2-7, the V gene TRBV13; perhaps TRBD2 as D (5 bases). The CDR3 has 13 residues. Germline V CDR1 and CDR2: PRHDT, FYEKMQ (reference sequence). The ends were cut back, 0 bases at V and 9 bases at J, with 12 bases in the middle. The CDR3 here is CASSLGGVTGQYF. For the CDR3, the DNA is TGTGCCAGCAGCTTAGGCGGGGTCACGGGGCAGTACTTC.

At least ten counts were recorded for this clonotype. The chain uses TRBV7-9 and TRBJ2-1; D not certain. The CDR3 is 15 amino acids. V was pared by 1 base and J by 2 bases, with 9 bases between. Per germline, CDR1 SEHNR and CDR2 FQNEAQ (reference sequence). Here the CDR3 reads CASSLDLVTYNEQFF. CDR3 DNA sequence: TGTGCCAGCAGCTTAGATCTAGTTACCTACAATGAGCAGTTCTTC.

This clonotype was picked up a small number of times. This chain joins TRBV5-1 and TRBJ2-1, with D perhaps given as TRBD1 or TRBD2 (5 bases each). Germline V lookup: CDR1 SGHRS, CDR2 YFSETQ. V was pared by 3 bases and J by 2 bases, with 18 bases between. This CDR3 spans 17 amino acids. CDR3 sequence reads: CASSWFGGTPAYNEQFF. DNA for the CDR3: TGCGCCAGCAGCTGGTTTGGGGGAACCCCCGCCTACAATGAGCAGTTCTTC.

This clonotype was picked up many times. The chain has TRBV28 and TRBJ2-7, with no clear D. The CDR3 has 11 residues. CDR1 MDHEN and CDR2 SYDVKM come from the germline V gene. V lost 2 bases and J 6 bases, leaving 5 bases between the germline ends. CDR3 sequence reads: CASSLGIEQYF. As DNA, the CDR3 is TGTGCCAGCAGTTTAGGGATCGAGCAGTACTTC.

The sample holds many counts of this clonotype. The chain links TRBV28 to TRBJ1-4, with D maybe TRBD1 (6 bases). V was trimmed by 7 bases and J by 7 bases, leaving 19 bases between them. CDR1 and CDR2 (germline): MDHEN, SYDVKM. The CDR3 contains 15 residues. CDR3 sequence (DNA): TGTGCCAGCACCGACGGGGGGCGGATGAGTGAAAAACTGTTTTTT. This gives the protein CASTDGGRMSEKLFF.

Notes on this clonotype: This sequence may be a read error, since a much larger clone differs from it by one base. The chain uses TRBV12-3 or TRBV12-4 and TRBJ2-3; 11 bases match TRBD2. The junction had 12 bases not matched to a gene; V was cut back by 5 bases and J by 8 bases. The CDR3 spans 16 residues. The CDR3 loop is CASSEFGLAGGTTQYF. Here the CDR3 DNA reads TGTGCCAGCAGTGAATTCGGGCTAGCGGGGGGAACTACGCAGTATTTT.

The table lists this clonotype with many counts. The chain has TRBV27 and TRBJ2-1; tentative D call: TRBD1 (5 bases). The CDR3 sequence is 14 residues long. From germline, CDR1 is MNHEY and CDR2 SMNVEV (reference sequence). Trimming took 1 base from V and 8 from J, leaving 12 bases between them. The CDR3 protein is CASSLFSGLDEQFF. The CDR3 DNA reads TGTGCCAGCAGTTTATTTTCAGGGTTGGATGAGCAGTTCTTC.

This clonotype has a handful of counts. The CDR3 nucleotides read TGTGCCAGCAGTTACTTACGAGAGGTTGGGGGCCGCTACGAGCAGTACTTC. Its translation: CASSYLREVGGRYEQYF. The chain carries TRBV6-9 and TRBJ2-7, with a weak D call TRBD1 (6 bases). CDR3 length: 17 amino acids. The V end was cut by 3 bases, the J end by 3 bases, with 21 bases between. Germline V gene data show CDR1 as MNHGY and CDR2 as SVAAGI.

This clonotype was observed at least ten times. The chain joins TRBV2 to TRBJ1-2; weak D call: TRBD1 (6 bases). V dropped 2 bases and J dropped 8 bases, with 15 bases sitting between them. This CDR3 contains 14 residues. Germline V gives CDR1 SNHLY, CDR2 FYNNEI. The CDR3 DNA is TGTGCCAGCAGTGAACGGCAGGGGTTAGGGGGCTACACCTTC. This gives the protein CASSERQGLGGYTF.

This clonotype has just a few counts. This CDR3 is CSARDRGGLTNSPLHF. Written as DNA, the CDR3 is TGCAGTGCTAGAGATAGGGGGGGTTTAACGAATTCACCCCTCCACTTT. The rearrangement links TRBV20-1 to TRBJ1-6; D is possibly TRBD1 (6 bases). The CDR3 sequence is 16 residues long. Trimming removed 0 bases at V and 7 bases at J, with 16 bases between. Per the germline V gene, CDR1 is DFQATT and CDR2 is SNEGSKA (reference sequence).

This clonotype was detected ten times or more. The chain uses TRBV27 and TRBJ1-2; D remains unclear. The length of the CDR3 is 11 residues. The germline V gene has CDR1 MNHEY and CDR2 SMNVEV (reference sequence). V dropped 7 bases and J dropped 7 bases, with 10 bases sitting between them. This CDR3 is CASKSGFGYTF. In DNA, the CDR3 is TGTGCCAGCAAATCAGGCTTTGGCTACACCTTC.

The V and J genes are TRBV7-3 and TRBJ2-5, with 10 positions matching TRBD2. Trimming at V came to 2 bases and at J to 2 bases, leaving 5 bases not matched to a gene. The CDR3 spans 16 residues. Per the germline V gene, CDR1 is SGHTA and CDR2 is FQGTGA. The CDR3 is CASSLGVAGGQETQYF. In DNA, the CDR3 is TGTGCCAGCAGCTTAGGGGTAGCGGGGGGTCAAGAGACCCAGTACTTC. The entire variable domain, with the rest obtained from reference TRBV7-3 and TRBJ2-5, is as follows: GAGVSQTPSNKVTEKGKYVELRCDPISGHTALYWYRQSLGQGPEFLIYFQGTGAADDSGLPNDRFFAVRPEGSVSTLKIQRTERGDSAVYLCASSLGVAGGQETQYFGPGTRLLVL.

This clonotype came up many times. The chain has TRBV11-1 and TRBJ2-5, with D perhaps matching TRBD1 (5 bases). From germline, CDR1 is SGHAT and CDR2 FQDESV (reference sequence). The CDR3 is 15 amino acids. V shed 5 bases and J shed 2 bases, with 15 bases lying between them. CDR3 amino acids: CASSQVAGKQETQYF. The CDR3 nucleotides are TGTGCCAGCAGCCAAGTCGCAGGGAAGCAAGAGACCCAGTACTTC.

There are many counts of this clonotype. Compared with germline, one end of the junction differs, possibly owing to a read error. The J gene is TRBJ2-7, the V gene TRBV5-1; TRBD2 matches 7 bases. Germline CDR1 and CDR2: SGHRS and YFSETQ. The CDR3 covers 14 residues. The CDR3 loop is CASSLGGTSYEQYF. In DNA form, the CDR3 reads TGTGCCAGCAGCTTGGGGGGGACCTCCTACGAGCAGTACTTC. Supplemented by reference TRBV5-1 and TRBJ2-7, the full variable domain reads KAGVTQTPRYLIKTRGQQVTLSCSPISGHRSVSWYQQTPGQGLQFLFEYFSETQRNKGNFPGRFSGRQFSNSRSEMNVSTLELGDSALYLCASSLGGTSYEQYFGPGTRLTVT.

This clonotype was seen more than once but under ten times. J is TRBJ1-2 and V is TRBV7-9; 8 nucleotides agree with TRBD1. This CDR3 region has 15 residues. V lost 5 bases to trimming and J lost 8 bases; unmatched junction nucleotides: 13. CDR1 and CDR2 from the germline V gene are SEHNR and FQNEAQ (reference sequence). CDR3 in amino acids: CASSAGQGYVGGYTF. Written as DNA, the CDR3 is TGTGCCAGCAGCGCCGGACAGGGCTATGTAGGAGGCTACACCTTC.

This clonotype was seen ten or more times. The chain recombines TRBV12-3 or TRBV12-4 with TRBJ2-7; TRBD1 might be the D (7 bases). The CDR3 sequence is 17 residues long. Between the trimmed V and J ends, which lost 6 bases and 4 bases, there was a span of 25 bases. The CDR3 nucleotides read TGTGCCAGCAGCGCGTTGACAGGGACTCCCTCGCTTTACGAGCAGTACTTC. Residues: CASSALTGTPSLYEQYF.

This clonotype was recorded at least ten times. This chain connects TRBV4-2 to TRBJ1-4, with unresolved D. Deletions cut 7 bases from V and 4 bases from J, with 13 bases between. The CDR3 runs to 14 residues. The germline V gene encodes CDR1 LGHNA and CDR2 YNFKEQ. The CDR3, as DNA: TGTGCCAGCACCTCCGGAGGCCTTAATGAAAAACTGTTTTTT. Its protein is CASTSGGLNEKLFF.

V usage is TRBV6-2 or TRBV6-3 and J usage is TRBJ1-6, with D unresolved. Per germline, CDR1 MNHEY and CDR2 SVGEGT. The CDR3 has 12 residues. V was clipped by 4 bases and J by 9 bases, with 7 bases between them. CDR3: CASSSTSSPLHF. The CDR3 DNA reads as TGTGCCAGCAGTTCGACATCTTCACCCCTCCACTTT.

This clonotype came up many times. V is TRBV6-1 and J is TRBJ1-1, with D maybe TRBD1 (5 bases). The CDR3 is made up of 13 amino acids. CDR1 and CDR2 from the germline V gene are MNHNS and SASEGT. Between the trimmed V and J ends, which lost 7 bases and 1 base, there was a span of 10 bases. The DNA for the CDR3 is TGTGCCAGCACGACAGATCAGAACACTGAAGCTTTCTTT. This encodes CASTTDQNTEAFF.

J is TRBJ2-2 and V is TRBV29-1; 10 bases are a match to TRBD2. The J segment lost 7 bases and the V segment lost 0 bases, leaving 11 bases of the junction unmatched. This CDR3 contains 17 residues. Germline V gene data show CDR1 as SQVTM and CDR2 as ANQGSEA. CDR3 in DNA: TGCAGCGTTGAAGATCTTGAAGCGGGAGGGCCGGGCGGGGAGCTGTTTTTT. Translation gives CSVEDLEAGGPGGELFF.

The CDR3, as DNA: TGTGCCATCAGTGAGTCGGCTAGCCCCGGGACCACAGATACGCAGTATTTT. The encoded protein is CAISESASPGTTDTQYF. J is TRBJ2-3 and V is TRBV10-3; D is perhaps TRBD1 or TRBD2 (5 bases each). The germline V gene encodes CDR1 ENHRY and CDR2 SYGVKD. This CDR3 comprises 17 residues. Trimming stripped 0 bases from V and 2 bases from J, with 15 bases between.

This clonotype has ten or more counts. Here the CDR3 reads CASSLEKRGTGYTF. As DNA, the CDR3 is TGTGCCAGCAGCTTAGAAAAACGAGGGACGGGCTACACCTTC. This sequence joins TRBV11-2 and TRBJ1-2; weak D call: TRBD1 (5 bases). Germline V gene lookup returns CDR1 SGHAT and CDR2 FQNNGV. V lost 0 bases and J 8 bases, leaving 13 bases between the germline ends. This CDR3 has 14 amino acids.